This entry is about one T cell receptor beta chain. Its antigen is unknown. This sample was included in a study of T cell repertoires in cytomegalovirus infection. About the study: Shared public TCR beta signatures pointed to both CMV infection and a matching HLA type. The study, taken as a whole, reports: It was HLA-C-restricted CMV-specific TCR beta clonotypes that dominated the response ex vivo.

The germline V gene has CDR1 LNHDA and CDR2 SQIVND (reference sequence). Trimming stripped 5 bases from V and 4 bases from J, with 9 bases between. The CDR3 has 14 amino acids. A single record per CDR3 protein comes from TCRdb applying MiXCR to the reads. The repertoire holds about 830,000 distinct CDR3 sequences, with 30% to 35% as singletons. This receptor was obtained from a human donor in good health (CMV status not recorded). Some clones in this sample may be carry-over from other donors' samples. This material consisted of cultured CD8+ T cells from PBMCs, taken from culture after CMV antigen stimulation. The chain carries TRBV19 and TRBJ1-6, with D hard to call. CDR3 DNA sequence: TGTGCCAGTAGTGGAGAGATTTATAATTCACCCCTCCACTTT. It is translated as CASSGEIYNSPLHF.